Listed below are T cell receptor beta chains from one sample, sequenced in a study of cytomegalovirus exposure and HLA in healthy donors. Only in-frame clones appear in the TCRdb table, and some are missing; sequencing was by immunoSEQ multiplex PCR. The table lists some 150,000 clones, around three fifths of them singletons. Sequenced input: PBMCs. These receptors originate from a woman in her forties in good health and CMV-seronegative. CDR3s include the opening cysteine and the closing phenylalanine or tryptophan. D genes are given only for firm matches. Clone size is given for some rows only: seen once, a few or many times, or a class if the clone is expanded.

CDR3aa: CAWAPRTGQGLGEKLFF; CDR3nt: TGTGCCTGGGCCCCGAGGACAGGGCAGGGCCTGGGCGAAAAACTGTTTTTT; abundance: -; v_gene: TRBV30; j_gene: TRBJ1-4; d_gene: TRBD1
CDR3aa: CASSFTGLETQYF; CDR3nt: TGTGCCAGCAGCTTTACAGGGTTAGAGACCCAGTACTTC; abundance: -; v_gene: TRBV9; j_gene: TRBJ2-5; d_gene: -
CDR3aa: CASSLPAGRYNEQFF; CDR3nt: TGTGCCAGCAGCTTACCAGCGGGGAGGTACAATGAGCAGTTCTTC; abundance: few; v_gene: TRBV5-4; j_gene: TRBJ2-1; d_gene: TRBD2
CDR3aa: CASSLARGRNEKLFF; CDR3nt: TGCGCCAGCAGCTTGGCCAGGGGGCGAAATGAAAAACTGTTTTTT; abundance: -; v_gene: TRBV5-1; j_gene: TRBJ1-4; d_gene: TRBD1
CDR3aa: CASSRETTGGRAEAFF; CDR3nt: TGTGCCAGCAGCCGGGAGACTACAGGGGGCCGCGCTGAAGCTTTCTTT; abundance: -; v_gene: TRBV7-9; j_gene: TRBJ1-1; d_gene: TRBD1
CDR3aa: CASSLGPPGAGREAFF; CDR3nt: TGCGCCAGCAGCCTCGGACCTCCGGGCGCCGGGAGAGAAGCTTTCTTT; abundance: once; v_gene: TRBV4-1; j_gene: TRBJ1-1; d_gene: -
CDR3aa: CASSLAGLETDEQFF; CDR3nt: TGTGCCAGCAGCTTAGCGGGACTAGAGACTGATGAGCAGTTCTTC; abundance: -; v_gene: TRBV7-2; j_gene: TRBJ2-1; d_gene: TRBD2
CDR3aa: CASSPDWNQPQHF; CDR3nt: TGTGCCAGCAGTCCAGACTGGAATCAGCCCCAGCATTTT; abundance: -; v_gene: TRBV9; j_gene: TRBJ1-5; d_gene: -
CDR3aa: CASSYDGPNTEAFF; CDR3nt: TGTGCCAGCAGTTACGATGGGCCGAACACTGAAGCTTTCTTT; abundance: few; v_gene: TRBV6-5; j_gene: TRBJ1-1; d_gene: -
CDR3aa: CASSLVSPQGGYTF; CDR3nt: TGTGCCAGCAGCTTAGTGTCACCCCAGGGAGGCTACACCTTC; abundance: -; v_gene: TRBV5-6; j_gene: TRBJ1-2; d_gene: -
CDR3aa: CASSPGWGGNSPLHF; CDR3nt: TGCGCCAGCAGCCCGGGATGGGGAGGGAATTCACCCCTCCACTTT; abundance: -; v_gene: TRBV4-3; j_gene: TRBJ1-6; d_gene: -
CDR3aa: CASSLPGQGESEKLFF; CDR3nt: TGTGCCAGCAGTTTACCCGGACAGGGGGAGTCGGAAAAACTGTTTTTT; abundance: -; v_gene: TRBV28; j_gene: TRBJ1-4; d_gene: TRBD1
CDR3aa: CAISVKGGNSPLHF; CDR3nt: TGTGCCATCAGTGTCAAGGGAGGGAATTCACCCCTCCACTTT; abundance: -; v_gene: TRBV10-3; j_gene: TRBJ1-6; d_gene: -
CDR3aa: CASRLAGGQTDTQYF; CDR3nt: TGTGCCAGCAGACTAGCGGGGGGGCAGACAGATACGCAGTATTTT; abundance: -; v_gene: TRBV6-1; j_gene: TRBJ2-3; d_gene: TRBD2
CDR3aa: CASSSRLAGNEELFF; CDR3nt: TGTGCCAGCAGCTCCCGACTAGCGGGGAACGAGGAGCTGTTTTTT; abundance: -; v_gene: TRBV7-9; j_gene: TRBJ2-2; d_gene: TRBD2
CDR3aa: CASSFPAEGLSEQFF; CDR3nt: TGCGCCAGCAGCTTTCCCGCGGAGGGGCTCAGTGAGCAGTTCTTC; abundance: -; v_gene: TRBV5-1; j_gene: TRBJ2-1; d_gene: -
CDR3aa: CASSALGGASYGYTF; CDR3nt: TGTGCCAGCAGCGCCCTAGGGGGCGCGTCTTATGGCTACACCTTC; abundance: -; v_gene: TRBV7-9; j_gene: TRBJ1-2; d_gene: TRBD1
CDR3aa: CAWRRTGDSPLHF; CDR3nt: TGTGCCTGGAGAAGGACAGGGGATTCACCCCTCCACTTT; abundance: -; v_gene: TRBV30; j_gene: TRBJ1-6; d_gene: TRBD1
CDR3aa: CASSLGDGGTDTQYF; CDR3nt: TGCGCCAGCAGCTTGGGAGACGGGGGCACAGATACGCAGTATTTT; abundance: -; v_gene: TRBV5-1; j_gene: TRBJ2-3; d_gene: -
CDR3aa: CASSPGRGYNQPQHF; CDR3nt: TGTGCCAGCAGCCCCGGAAGAGGGTACAATCAGCCCCAGCATTTT; abundance: -; v_gene: TRBV7-2; j_gene: TRBJ1-5; d_gene: -
CDR3aa: CASGTGDTGELFF; CDR3nt: TGCGCCAGCGGGACAGGAGACACCGGGGAGCTGTTTTTT; abundance: -; v_gene: TRBV5-1; j_gene: TRBJ2-2; d_gene: TRBD1
CDR3aa: CASKLGATNSPLHF; CDR3nt: TGTGCCAGCAAATTAGGGGCCACTAATTCACCCCTCCACTTT; abundance: few; v_gene: TRBV2; j_gene: TRBJ1-6; d_gene: -
CDR3aa: CASSVGGGLNTEAFF; CDR3nt: TGTGCCAGCAGCGTAGGGGGGGGGCTGAACACTGAAGCTTTCTTT; abundance: few; v_gene: TRBV9; j_gene: TRBJ1-1; d_gene: -
CDR3aa: CATSRARTSNTGELFF; CDR3nt: TGTGCCACCAGCAGAGCCCGGACATCGAACACCGGGGAGCTGTTTTTT; abundance: -; v_gene: TRBV15; j_gene: TRBJ2-2; d_gene: -
CDR3aa: CASSSLTGYSFYGYTF; CDR3nt: TGTGCCAGCAGTTCACTGACAGGATATAGCTTCTATGGCTACACCTTC; abundance: -; v_gene: TRBV27; j_gene: TRBJ1-2; d_gene: -
CDR3aa: CASSRGQGAGGELFF; CDR3nt: TGCGCCAGCAGCAGGGGACAGGGGGCCGGCGGGGAGCTGTTTTTT; abundance: -; v_gene: TRBV5-1; j_gene: TRBJ2-2; d_gene: TRBD1
CDR3aa: CASMEIGTPFIETQYF; CDR3nt: TGTGCCAGCATGGAGATCGGGACTCCTTTTATAGAGACCCAGTACTTC; abundance: -; v_gene: TRBV2; j_gene: TRBJ2-5; d_gene: -
CDR3aa: CASSLGSGGVNTEAFF; CDR3nt: TGTGCCAGCAGCTTAGGGTCGGGGGGAGTGAACACTGAAGCTTTCTTT; abundance: few; v_gene: TRBV7-8; j_gene: TRBJ1-1; d_gene: -
CDR3aa: CASSVVDRGNTEAFF; CDR3nt: TGTGCCAGCAGCGTAGTCGACAGGGGGAACACTGAAGCTTTCTTT; abundance: -; v_gene: TRBV9; j_gene: TRBJ1-1; d_gene: TRBD1
CDR3aa: CAISESGPNEKLFF; CDR3nt: TGTGCCATCAGTGAGTCCGGTCCCAATGAAAAACTGTTTTTT; abundance: -; v_gene: TRBV10-3; j_gene: TRBJ1-4; d_gene: -
CDR3aa: CASSRFRTGTGELGYGYTF; CDR3nt: TGTGCCAGCAGCCGATTCCGTACCGGGACAGGGGAATTAGGCTATGGCTACACCTTC; abundance: -; v_gene: TRBV11-2; j_gene: TRBJ1-2; d_gene: TRBD1
CDR3aa: CASSLFATSGADEQFF; CDR3nt: TGTGCCAGCAGCTTGTTTGCGACTAGCGGGGCGGATGAGCAGTTCTTC; abundance: few; v_gene: TRBV5-4; j_gene: TRBJ2-1; d_gene: TRBD2
CDR3aa: CASRPGGGETQYF; CDR3nt: TGTGCCAGCAGACCGGGCGGGGGGGAGACCCAGTACTTC; abundance: -; v_gene: TRBV5-4; j_gene: TRBJ2-5; d_gene: TRBD2
CDR3aa: CASSLTVNYGYTF; CDR3nt: TGTGCCAGCAGTTTAACAGTTAACTATGGCTACACCTTC; abundance: -; v_gene: TRBV27; j_gene: TRBJ1-2; d_gene: -
CDR3aa: CASSQGRGNHNTEAFF; CDR3nt: TGTGCCAGCAGCCAAGGTAGAGGGAATCATAATACTGAAGCTTTCTTT; abundance: -; v_gene: TRBV4-2; j_gene: TRBJ1-1; d_gene: -
CDR3aa: CATSRVQGVSGNQPQHF; CDR3nt: TGTGCCACCAGCAGAGTTCAGGGGGTTAGCGGCAATCAGCCCCAGCATTTT; abundance: -; v_gene: TRBV15; j_gene: TRBJ1-5; d_gene: TRBD1
CDR3aa: CASQDRVLDEKLFF; CDR3nt: TGTGCCAGCCAGGACAGGGTCTTAGATGAAAAACTGTTTTTT; abundance: -; v_gene: TRBV2; j_gene: TRBJ1-4; d_gene: TRBD1
CDR3aa: CASSILPGAEAFF; CDR3nt: TGTGCCAGTAGTATCCTCCCAGGGGCTGAAGCTTTCTTT; abundance: -; v_gene: TRBV19; j_gene: TRBJ1-1; d_gene: -
CDR3aa: CAWSAFVSENIQYF; CDR3nt: TGTGCCTGGAGTGCTTTTGTTTCGGAAAACATTCAGTACTTC; abundance: -; v_gene: TRBV30; j_gene: TRBJ2-4; d_gene: -
CDR3aa: CASRLGQANTGELFF; CDR3nt: TGTGCCAGCAGGTTGGGACAGGCGAACACCGGGGAGCTGTTTTTT; abundance: -; v_gene: TRBV2; j_gene: TRBJ2-2; d_gene: TRBD1
CDR3aa: CASSWRQGASNSPLHF; CDR3nt: TGCGCCAGCAGCTGGAGACAGGGGGCCAGTAATTCACCCCTCCACTTT; abundance: -; v_gene: TRBV5-1; j_gene: TRBJ1-6; d_gene: TRBD1
CDR3aa: CASSPGQEPPEAFF; CDR3nt: TGCGCCAGCAGTCCTGGACAGGAACCCCCTGAAGCTTTCTTT; abundance: -; v_gene: TRBV5-1; j_gene: TRBJ1-1; d_gene: TRBD1
CDR3aa: CATSRDLTGPNTGELFF; CDR3nt: TGTGCCACCAGCAGAGATCTGACAGGACCGAACACCGGGGAGCTGTTTTTT; abundance: -; v_gene: TRBV15; j_gene: TRBJ2-2; d_gene: -
CDR3aa: CASSGARSGYTF; CDR3nt: TGTGCCAGTTCTGGAGCCCGGTCGGGCTACACCTTC; abundance: -; v_gene: TRBV11-1; j_gene: TRBJ1-2; d_gene: -
CDR3aa: CASSAGDNSGNTIYF; CDR3nt: TGCGCCAGCAGCGCAGGGGATAACTCTGGAAACACCATATATTTT; abundance: -; v_gene: TRBV5-1; j_gene: TRBJ1-3; d_gene: -
CDR3aa: CATGSGGVETQYF; CDR3nt: TGTGCCACCGGGAGCGGGGGGGTAGAGACCCAGTACTTC; abundance: -; v_gene: TRBV15; j_gene: TRBJ2-5; d_gene: TRBD2
CDR3aa: CASSLGVGAGTDTQYF; CDR3nt: TGTGCCAGCAGCTTGGGTGTTGGAGCGGGCACAGATACGCAGTATTTT; abundance: -; v_gene: TRBV7-3; j_gene: TRBJ2-3; d_gene: -